This T cell receptor (beta chain) was found in a study of PD-1 blockade in classical Hodgkin lymphoma. The overall study: Every 2 weeks, patients got 3 mg/kg intravenous nivolumab.

The method was immunoSEQ multiplex PCR; TCRdb's version includes in-frame clones alone and lacks a portion of them. The repertoire has under 80,000 clones, 71% of them found once; the top ten carry approximately 9.9%. A word on this clone: Antigen unknown.

Findings of the study overall: Before treatment, complete responders showed about the same diversity as newly diagnosed patients.

All the patients suffered relapse after autologous stem cell transplantation, and brentuximab vedotin exposure differed. The CDR3 loop spans 15 amino acids. Germline V gene lookup returns CDR1 MNHEY and CDR2 SMNVEV (reference sequence). Trimming shortened V by 2 bases and J by 8 bases, and 15 bases separated the two germline ends. The V gene is TRBV27, the J gene TRBJ1-4; D may be TRBD1 (5 bases). This TCR came from a human donor with classical Hodgkin lymphoma. The starting material was peripheral blood mononuclear cells (PBMCs), obtained before the second cycle of nivolumab. CDR3 nucleotides: TGTGCCAGCAGTTTAAAGGGGATTGGTTTCGAAAAACTGTTTTTT. It is translated as CASSLKGIGFEKLFF.